Below, 23 T cell receptor beta chains from the same sample are listed, as sequenced in a study of post-analysis software for immune sequencing data. Study-level findings and limits: Four or five TRBV segments were significantly more frequent in patients than in controls. TRBV5-6, TRBV5-1 and TRBV20-1 were among these segments.

These receptors' antigens are unknown. Every TCR beta cDNA library bore unique molecular identifiers. TCRdb independently ran MiXCR on the PCR reads; one entry per CDR3 protein. Seen here are 820,000 or so distinct CDR3 sequences, about 53% observed once, and the top ten hold around 4.5%. Sequencing used blood. These receptors were taken from a girl aged 5-17 years with multiple sclerosis.

The V gene is TRBV13, the J gene TRBJ2-7; the D gene could be TRBD1 or TRBD2 (7 bases each). The CDR3 contains 18 residues. Deletions cut 4 bases from V and 4 bases from J, with 26 bases between. Germline V CDR1 and CDR2: PRHDT, FYEKMQ (reference sequence). The CDR3 loop is CASSSARRETGRRYEQYF. The CDR3 DNA reads as TGTGCCAGCAGCTCTGCGAGGCGGGAGACAGGGAGAAGGTACGAGCAGTACTTC.

This chain joins TRBV9 and TRBJ2-7; a weak D match, TRBD1 (7 bases). Deletions cut 5 bases from V and 3 bases from J, with 18 bases between. The CDR3 runs 15 residues. Germline V CDR1 and CDR2: SGDLS, YYNGEE. As DNA, the CDR3 is TGTGCCAGCAGGGGGAGGAACAGGGGTAACTACGAGCAGTACTTC. Protein sequence: CASRGRNRGNYEQYF.

The J gene is TRBJ2-4, the V gene TRBV25-1; 7 nucleotides agree with TRBD1. Germline V gene sequence: CDR1 MGHDK, CDR2 SYGVNS. The CDR3 sequence is 13 residues long. V lost 2 bases to trimming and J lost 13 bases; unmatched junction nucleotides: 8. Here the CDR3 DNA reads TGTGCCAGCAGTGAACACAGGGGTGGGGAGCAGTACTTC. Its translation: CASSEHRGGEQYF.

The chain couples TRBV7-9 to TRBJ1-1; maybe TRBD1 (6 bases). This CDR3 contains 15 residues. Trimming cost V 2 bases and J 3 bases, with 13 bases left between them. Germline V lookup: CDR1 SEHNR, CDR2 FQNEAQ (reference sequence). This CDR3 is CASSLPQGPYTEAFF. CDR3 nucleotides: TGTGCCAGCAGCTTACCCCAGGGGCCCTACACTGAAGCTTTCTTT.

This clonotype was counted only a few times. This chain links TRBV5-1 with TRBJ2-2, with TRBD1 identical over 10 bases. CDR1 SGHRS and CDR2 YFSETQ come from the germline V gene. The V and J ends lost 4 bases and 3 bases, in that order; junction bases with no gene match: 6. This CDR3 is built from 16 residues. CDR3 region: CASSRMGTGDTGELFF. The CDR3 region has the DNA TGCGCCAGCAGCCGGATGGGGACAGGGGACACCGGGGAGCTGTTTTTT.

The V call is TRBV7-9, the J call TRBJ2-7; 9 positions match TRBD1. J lost 6 bases, V lost 3 bases, and 3 bases had no gene match. Germline loops: CDR1 SEHNR, CDR2 FQNEAQ (reference sequence). This CDR3 is built from 13 residues. CDR3 in DNA: TGTGCCAGCAGCTTGGGACAGGGAATCGAGCAGTACTTC. Encoded protein: CASSLGQGIEQYF.

The chain joins TRBV12-5 to TRBJ2-1; no clear D. The DNA matches TRBJ2-7 better at its end, which makes the J call doubtful. The CDR3 has 15 residues. The germline V gene has CDR1 LGHNT and CDR2 FRNRAP. In DNA form, the CDR3 reads TGTGCTAGTGGACGCCTAGGTCCCATTATTTACGAGCAGTACTTC. It codes for CASGRLGPIIYEQYF.

V and J are TRBV28 and TRBJ2-1; the D is unclear. Trimming removed 5 bases at V and 8 bases at J, with 13 bases between. The CDR3 sequence is 13 residues long. The germline V gene has CDR1 MDHEN and CDR2 SYDVKM. CDR3 residues: CASSLPPLHEQFF. CDR3 bases: TGTGCCAGCAGTCTCCCTCCCCTTCATGAGCAGTTCTTC.

This clonotype was counted a few times. The rearrangement uses TRBV29-1 and TRBJ1-1; D is unresolved. V was shortened by 7 bases and J by 0 bases, with 15 bases between the two germline ends. The V gene's germline CDR1 is SQVTM and CDR2 ANQGSEA. The CDR3 spans 14 residues. CDR3 bases: TGCAGCGAAGGACCGGAATTGATGAACACTGAAGCTTTCTTT. It is translated as CSEGPELMNTEAFF. Combining the CDR3 with reference TRBV29-1 and TRBJ1-1 gives the whole variable domain SAVISQKPSRDICQRGTSLTIQCQVDSQVTMMFWYRQQPGQSLTLIATANQGSEATYESGFVIDKFPISRPNLTFSTLTVSNMSPEDSSIYLCSEGPELMNTEAFFGQGTRLTVV.

The chain joins TRBV20-1 to TRBJ1-2; 7 bases match TRBD1. The junction had 12 bases not matched to a gene; V was cut back by 3 bases and J by 8 bases. CDR3 length equals 14 residues. The germline gives CDR1 DFQATT, CDR2 SNEGSKA (reference sequence). CDR3 sequence reads: CSARDQDRVFGYTF. In nucleotides, the CDR3 is TGCAGTGCTAGGGACCAAGACAGGGTGTTCGGCTACACCTTC.

This clonotype was detected only a few times. The chain employs TRBV7-6 and TRBJ2-3; 9 bases line up with TRBD2. Trimming at V came to 2 bases and at J to 0 bases, leaving 6 bases not matched to a gene. CDR1 is SGHVS, CDR2 FNYEAQ, per germline. This CDR3 contains 17 residues. The CDR3 loop reads CASSLLAGRASTDTQYF. DNA of the CDR3: TGTGCCAGCAGCTTACTAGCGGGGCGTGCTAGCACAGATACGCAGTATTTT. Filled out from reference TRBV7-6 and TRBJ2-3, the complete variable domain reads GAGVSQSPRYKVTKRGQDVALRCDPISGHVSLYWYRQALGQGPEFLTYFNYEAQQDKSGLPNDRFSAERPEGSISTLTIQRTEQRDSAMYRCASSLLAGRASTDTQYFGPGTRLTVL.

The V call is TRBV2, the J call TRBJ2-5; 10 nucleotides line up with TRBD1. This CDR3 is built from 14 residues. CDR1 and CDR2 (germline): SNHLY, FYNNEI. Losses at the gene ends were 6 bases for V and 11 bases for J; bases not matched to a gene: 12. The CDR3 loop is CASREDRGIGEQYF. CDR3 DNA: TGTGCCAGCAGGGAGGACAGGGGGATTGGGGAGCAGTACTTC.

V usage is TRBV6-5 and J usage is TRBJ1-1; tentative D call: TRBD1 (5 bases). V dropped 5 bases and J dropped 0 bases, with 10 bases sitting between them. This CDR3 spans 14 amino acids. Per the germline V gene, CDR1 is MNHEY and CDR2 is SVGAGI. Written as DNA, the CDR3 is TGTGCCAGCAGTACGACAGTGATGAACACTGAAGCTTTCTTT. This translates into CASSTTVMNTEAFF.

The chain links TRBV29-1 to TRBJ1-2; D ambiguous. Looked up from germline, CDR1 is SQVTM and CDR2 is ANQGSEA. The CDR3 extends over 13 amino acids. Trimming left V 5 bases short and J 7 bases short, with 17 bases between. The CDR3 loop reads CSVLGRSLGGYTF. DNA of the CDR3: TGCAGCGTTTTAGGACGGTCCTTGGGTGGCTACACCTTC.

The chain has TRBV4-2 and TRBJ2-3, with TRBD2 matching over 11 bases. V shed 6 bases, J shed 3 bases, and the junction held 8 bases outside the gene matches. Germline CDR1 LGHNA, CDR2 YNFKEQ. CDR3 length equals 16 residues. The CDR3 loop is CASRPGGLAATDTQYF. The CDR3 DNA is TGTGCCAGCAGACCAGGGGGACTAGCGGCTACAGATACGCAGTATTTT.

The V call is TRBV9, the J call TRBJ2-1, with D hard to call. The CDR3 extends over 12 amino acids. CDR1 and CDR2 (germline): SGDLS, YYNGEE. The V and J ends lost 4 bases and 9 bases respectively, with 11 bases between them. CDR3 sequence: CASSPQRSEQFF. DNA for the CDR3: TGTGCCAGCAGCCCCCAACGGAGTGAGCAGTTCTTC. Based on the CDR3 plus reference TRBV9 and TRBJ2-1, the full variable domain is DSGVTQTPKHLITATGQRVTLRCSPRSGDLSVYWYQQSLDQGLQFLIQYYNGEERAKGNILERFSAQQFPDLHSELNLSSLELGDSALYFCASSPQRSEQFFGPGTRLTVL.

The V and J genes are TRBV7-6 and TRBJ2-4; D remains ambiguous. The better agreement between TRBJ2-7 and the DNA end casts doubt on the J call. Germline CDR1 SGHVS, CDR2 FNYEAQ. The CDR3 totals 14 residues. The CDR3 region is CASSRNQNSYEQYF. The CDR3 DNA reads as TGTGCCAGCAGCCGAAACCAGAACTCCTACGAGCAGTACTTC.

The chain links TRBV7-9 to TRBJ2-5; D may be TRBD1 or TRBD2 (5 bases each). In germline, CDR1 is SEHNR, CDR2 FQNEAQ (reference sequence). This CDR3 is built from 14 residues. Deletions cut 5 bases from V and 2 bases from J, with 12 bases between. DNA for the CDR3: TGTGCCAGCAGCCGGCCGGGGCAGCAAGAGACCCAGTACTTC. This sequence encodes CASSRPGQQETQYF.

The chain recombines TRBV5-1 with TRBJ2-5; perhaps TRBD1 as D (6 bases). Deletions cut 0 bases from V and 6 bases from J, with 12 bases between. The CDR3 runs 14 residues. CDR1 is SGHRS, CDR2 YFSETQ, per germline. The CDR3 is CASSLEGELQTQYF. For the CDR3, the DNA is TGCGCCAGCAGCTTGGAGGGGGAACTGCAGACCCAGTACTTC.

This clonotype has only a few counts. The rearrangement links TRBV24-1 to TRBJ2-1; TRBD2 matches 8 bases. V was pared by 2 bases and J by 7 bases, with 9 bases of the junction left unmatched. The V gene's germline CDR1 is KGHDR and CDR2 SFDVKD. The CDR3 contains 16 residues. CDR3 in amino acids: CATSDSGSGGGNEQFF. In nucleotides, the CDR3 is TGTGCCACCAGTGATTCAGGGAGCGGGGGTGGAAATGAGCAGTTCTTC.

The CDR3 region has the DNA TGTGCCATCAGTGAGTGGGGGGGACAGTCAACCCCCAGCTCCTACGAGCAGTACTTC. Translation: CAISEWGGQSTPSSYEQYF. J is TRBJ2-7 and V is TRBV10-3; D may be TRBD1 or TRBD2 (7 bases each). Deletions cut 1 base from V and 0 bases from J, with 22 bases between. Germline V gives CDR1 ENHRY, CDR2 SYGVKD. The CDR3 length is 19 residues.

The chain combines TRBV9 with TRBJ2-2; maybe TRBD2 (5 bases). The CDR3 totals 13 residues. V dropped 3 bases and J dropped 7 bases, with 10 bases sitting between them. Germline CDR1 is SGDLS and CDR2 is YYNGEE. The CDR3 coding sequence is TGTGCCAGCAGCGCCGGACTGAGCGGGGAGCTGTTTTTT. Its translation is CASSAGLSGELFF. Full variable domain (remainder filled in from reference TRBV9 and TRBJ2-2): DSGVTQTPKHLITATGQRVTLRCSPRSGDLSVYWYQQSLDQGLQFLIQYYNGEERAKGNILERFSAQQFPDLHSELNLSSLELGDSALYFCASSAGLSGELFFGEGSRLTVL.

The chain employs TRBV28 and TRBJ2-7, with unresolved D. The end of the DNA aligns better with TRBJ2-1, so the J call may be wrong. The V gene's germline CDR1 is MDHEN and CDR2 SYDVKM. CDR3 length: 12 amino acids. The CDR3 nucleotides read TGTGCCAGCAGTGCTCGCATGAATGAGCAGTTCTTC. This translates into CASSARMNEQFF.